This T cell receptor beta chain was found in a study of sequential checkpoint blockade in melanoma. About the research overall: Arm A got nivolumab then ipilimumab; arm B the reverse, 1:1. After both sequences, patients received maintenance nivolumab.

Deletions cut 0 bases from V and 0 bases from J, with 5 bases between. In germline, CDR1 is MNHEY, CDR2 SMNVEV (reference sequence). CDR3 size: 14 residues. Measured with immunoSEQ multiplex PCR; TCRdb has only the in-frame clones, and not every one. In the table there are fewer than 15,000 clones, 82% of which are singletons. Treatment described: randomized to nivolumab then ipilimumab (arm A) or the reverse (arm B). Patients had received no earlier DNA-damaging chemotherapy. Live CD3+CD8+ CD19− CD56− cells were sorted from PBMCs. The gene calls are TRBV27 and TRBJ1-2; D is unresolved. This receptor was obtained from a human donor with melanoma. This specimen was CD8+ T cells sorted from blood (inferred from file names), taken from a patient given nivolumab and ipilimumab in sequence. CDR3 residues: CASSLSPANYGYTF. The CDR3 DNA sequence: TGTGCCAGCAGTTTATCGCCAGCTAACTATGGCTACACCTTC.